What follows are 25 T cell receptor beta chains derived from one specimen sequenced in a study of regulatory T cells in long-lasting Graves disease. The authors built TCR beta libraries using iRepertoire HTBI primers and Arm-PCR of CDR3 regions. One entry per CDR3 protein, called by TCRdb with MiXCR from the multiplex PCR reads. The sample has about 310,000 distinct CDR3 sequences; under 25% are singletons. Time point indicated: persistent/refractory GD, antithyroid drugs over 5 years with positive TRAb. RNA isolated from PBMCs was used to make the TCR library. Sample: peripheral blood mononuclear cells (PBMCs), taken when the disease was refractory, from a patient treated with antithyroid drugs. These TCRs come from a female donor with Graves disease.

This clonotype appeared many times. This rearrangement joins TRBV28 to TRBJ2-4, with D perhaps matching TRBD1 (6 bases). Germline loops: CDR1 MDHEN, CDR2 SYDVKM. The V gene lost 4 bases and the J gene lost 5 bases, with 12 bases spanning the gap. CDR3 length: 14 amino acids. The CDR3 DNA is TGTGCCAGCAGTTGGGACATCGGGGAAAACATTCAGTACTTC. It yields the protein CASSWDIGENIQYF.

This clonotype was counted between two and nine times. This chain connects TRBV6-2 or TRBV6-3 to TRBJ2-7; 7 nucleotides align to TRBD1. This CDR3 is built from 15 residues. Germline values: CDR1 MNHEY, CDR2 SVGEGT. The J segment lost 6 bases and the V segment lost 3 bases, leaving 11 bases of the junction unmatched. The CDR3, as DNA: TGTGCCAGCAGTTATAACGACAGGGTCTCCCTCGAGCAGTACTTC. This codes for CASSYNDRVSLEQYF.

This clonotype has a handful of counts. The rearrangement uses TRBV24-1 and TRBJ2-7; D remains unclear. CDR3 size: 11 residues. Between the trimmed V and J ends, which lost 4 bases and 4 bases, there was a span of 4 bases. Germline assignment: CDR1 KGHDR and CDR2 SFDVKD. CDR3 bases: TGTGCCACCAGTGAAGGATACGAGCAGTACTTC. Its translation: CATSEGYEQYF.

As to this clonotype: A read error may explain this, as a much larger clone is one base away. The chain carries TRBV3-1 and TRBJ1-2; no firm D call. This CDR3 region has 15 residues. CDR1 LGHDT and CDR2 YNNKEL come from the germline V gene (reference sequence). CDR3 coding DNA: TGTGCCAGCAGCCAAGACCACAGCGGACCTTATGGCCACACCTTC. It is translated as CASSQDHSGPYGHTF.

This chain joins TRBV9 and TRBJ2-5, with a weak D call TRBD2 (5 bases). The CDR3 is made up of 13 amino acids. V lost 0 bases and J lost 3, with 6 bases in between. The germline CDR1 and CDR2 sequences are SGDLS and YYNGEE. Here the CDR3 reads CASSVGAEETQYF. The CDR3, as DNA: TGTGCCAGCAGCGTAGGAGCGGAAGAGACCCAGTACTTC.

The chain is built from TRBV7-2 and TRBJ2-3; TRBD2 is a possible D gene (6 bases). Between the trimmed V and J ends, which lost 1 base and 0 bases, there was a span of 11 bases. This CDR3 comprises 16 residues. Germline V gives CDR1 SGHTA, CDR2 FQGNSA. Here the CDR3 DNA reads TGTGCCAGCAGCTTAGGGGTAGCGGCTAGCACAGATACGCAGTATTTT. It is translated as CASSLGVAASTDTQYF.

This clonotype showed up many times. The gene calls are TRBV7-2 and TRBJ2-7; 7 positions match TRBD2. CDR1 and CDR2 (germline): SGHTA, FQGNSA. V was clipped by 6 bases and J by 0 bases; unmatched bases: 5. CDR3 length equals 14 residues. The CDR3 is CASSLLASSYEQYF. DNA for the CDR3: TGTGCCAGCAGTTTACTAGCGAGCTCCTACGAGCAGTACTTC.

At least ten counts were recorded for this clonotype. The V call is TRBV12-3 or TRBV12-4, the J call TRBJ2-5, with 10 bases lining up with TRBD2. V lost 5 bases to trimming and J lost 3 bases; unmatched junction nucleotides: 3. The CDR3 extends over 14 amino acids. The CDR3 is CASSVGLAKETQYF. For the CDR3, the DNA is TGTGCCAGCAGTGTGGGACTAGCGAAAGAGACCCAGTACTTC.

This rearrangement joins TRBV28 to TRBJ2-3; D is uncertain. Germline CDR1 reads MDHEN; CDR2 reads SYDVKM. Trimming pared 3 bases from V and 5 bases from J, leaving 6 bases between. The CDR3 covers 12 residues. CDR3 nucleotide sequence: TGTGCCAGCAGTTTGGCGAGAGATACGCAGTATTTT. Translated, it gives CASSLARDTQYF.

This clonotype appeared many times. The chain combines TRBV28 with TRBJ2-6, with 11 bases lining up with TRBD2. The CDR3 covers 17 residues. Germline V lookup: CDR1 MDHEN, CDR2 SYDVKM. V lost 4 bases to trimming and J lost 2 bases; unmatched junction nucleotides: 4. CDR3 in DNA: TGTGCCAGCAGTTCTTTAGCGGGAGGGCCTGGGGCCAACGTCCTGACTTTC. Its translation is CASSSLAGGPGANVLTF.

This clonotype appeared many times. This rearrangement joins TRBV2 to TRBJ1-2, with D unclear. The CDR3 covers 12 residues. Germline CDR1 is SNHLY and CDR2 is FYNNEI. Trimming removed 6 bases from V and 5 bases from J, with 10 bases in between. DNA for the CDR3: TGTGCCAGCAGACCCGGTAATTATGGCTACACCTTC. This encodes CASRPGNYGYTF.

This clonotype has a count of ten or more. The chain recombines TRBV20-1 with TRBJ2-7; D is perhaps TRBD1 (6 bases). V lost 1 base and J lost 2, with 12 bases in between. The germline CDR1 and CDR2 sequences are DFQATT and SNEGSKA (reference sequence). The CDR3 length is 14 residues. CDR3 sequence reads: CSARVPGEAYEQYF. The CDR3 DNA follows: TGCAGTGCTAGAGTACCAGGGGAAGCCTACGAGCAGTACTTC.

The rearrangement joins TRBV18 to TRBJ1-5; 7 bases are a match to TRBD1. The V segment lost 1 base and the J segment 2 bases; nucleotides outside the gene matches: 5. Germline lookup yields CDR1 KGHSH and CDR2 LQKENI. This CDR3 comprises 16 residues. Here the CDR3 reads CASSPLNRGGNQPQHF. The CDR3 DNA is TGTGCCAGCTCACCACTAAACAGGGGTGGCAATCAGCCCCAGCATTTT.

This clonotype has just a few counts. The chain has TRBV15 and TRBJ2-7, with 7 bases identical to TRBD1. Germline V CDR1 and CDR2: LNHNV, YYDKDF (reference sequence). With V trimmed by 3 bases and J by 4 bases, 9 bases remained unmatched. This CDR3 contains 15 residues. CDR3 nucleotide sequence: TGTGCCACCAGCAGGCAAGACAGGGCCCGGTACGAGCAGTACTTC. Translation: CATSRQDRARYEQYF. Filled out from reference TRBV15 and TRBJ2-7, the complete variable domain reads DAMVIQNPRYQVTQFGKPVTLSCSQTLNHNVMYWYQQKSSQAPKLLFHYYDKDFNNEADTPDNFQSRRPNTSFCFLDIRSPGLGDTAMYLCATSRQDRARYEQYFGPGTRLTVT.

This clonotype turned up a few times. This chain links TRBV6-2 or TRBV6-3 with TRBJ2-7; 11 bases fit TRBD2. Germline values: CDR1 MNHEY, CDR2 SVGEGT. The CDR3 has 15 residues. V gave up 5 bases and J gave up 3 bases; unmatched junction bases: 6. CDR3 bases: TGTGCCAGCAGTAGACTAGCGGGAAACGGCTACGAGCAGTACTTC. Its translation: CASSRLAGNGYEQYF.

V usage is TRBV5-5 and J usage is TRBJ2-5; D is unclear. V shed 6 bases and J shed 5 bases, with 11 bases lying between them. The CDR3 has 12 residues. Germline V gene data show CDR1 as SGHKS and CDR2 as YYEKEE (reference sequence). The DNA for the CDR3 is TGTGCCAGCACCCTTACTGAGGAGACCCAGTACTTC. This translates into CASTLTEETQYF.

This CDR3 reads CASSVTGEGELFF. The DNA of the CDR3 is TGTGCCAGCAGCGTGACGGGAGAGGGGGAGCTGTTTTTT. The chain carries TRBV9 and TRBJ2-2; perhaps TRBD2 as D (6 bases). V was pared by 2 bases and J by 8 bases, with 10 bases between. This CDR3 is built from 13 residues. From germline, CDR1 is SGDLS and CDR2 YYNGEE.

This clonotype was found a few times. This chain connects TRBV4-3 to TRBJ1-2; D might be TRBD1 (6 bases). Germline-derived CDR1 and CDR2 are LGHNA and YSLEER. The CDR3 has 16 residues. Trimming removed 0 bases at V and 4 bases at J, with 15 bases between. CDR3 nucleotide sequence: TGCGCCAGCAGCCAAGATTCGGCAGGGGCTGTCTATGGCTACACCTTC. Translated, it gives CASSQDSAGAVYGYTF.

This clonotype was counted between two and nine times. The rearrangement links TRBV5-1 to TRBJ1-5, with a weak D call TRBD1 (6 bases). Germline V CDR1 and CDR2: SGHRS, YFSETQ. CDR3 length: 15 amino acids. The V gene lost 0 bases and the J gene lost 0 bases, with 7 bases spanning the gap. As DNA, the CDR3 is TGCGCCAGCAGCTTGGCAGGGGATAGCAATCAGCCCCAGCATTTT. Translating gives CASSLAGDSNQPQHF.

For this clonotype: A much more abundant neighbour one base away suggests this may be a read error. This is likely a read error, given that the CDR3 carries no conserved phenylalanine or tryptophan at its end. V is TRBV27 and J is TRBJ1-1, with D unresolved. CDR1 is MNHEY and CDR2 is SMNVEV in the germline V gene (reference sequence). V was trimmed by 7 bases and J by 2 bases, leaving 17 bases between them. CDR3 length equals 15 residues. This chain's CDR3 is CASTPRGGLNTEAFL. CDR3 DNA: TGTGCCAGCACTCCTCGTGGAGGGTTAAACACTGAAGCTTTCCTT.

In its sample, this clonotype was seen many times. The CDR3 sequence is CASSYSPTARRRISNSPLHF. CDR3 nucleotide sequence: TGTGCCAGCAGTTACTCACCGACGGCACGACGCAGAATCTCAAATTCACCCCTCCACTTT. The chain carries TRBV6-5 and TRBJ1-6; D is ambiguous. CDR1 is MNHEY and CDR2 is SVGAGI in the germline V gene. This CDR3 region has 20 residues. V dropped 0 bases and J dropped 7 bases, with 25 bases sitting between them.

The rearrangement joins TRBV10-3 to TRBJ1-5; tentative D call: TRBD1 (6 bases). Germline CDR1 ENHRY, CDR2 SYGVKD. Trimming cost V 0 bases and J 6 bases, with 9 bases left between them. The CDR3 is made up of 14 amino acids. The CDR3 nucleotides are TGTGCCATCAGTGAGTCAGGGGGAACTCAGCCCCAGCATTTT. Protein product: CAISESGGTQPQHF.

This chain links TRBV3-1 with TRBJ1-4; TRBD1 matches at 8 bases. This CDR3 contains 14 residues. Germline CDR1 LGHDT, CDR2 YNNKEL (reference sequence). Trimming removed 3 bases from V and 7 bases from J; junction bases left unmatched: 4. The CDR3 reads CASSQDRVVEKLFF. The DNA of the CDR3 is TGTGCCAGCAGCCAGGACAGGGTGGTTGAAAAACTGTTTTTT.

The genes are TRBV2 and TRBJ2-1, with D uncertain. Trimming removed 5 bases from V and 0 bases from J, with 11 bases in between. Germline V gene sequence: CDR1 SNHLY, CDR2 FYNNEI. CDR3 length: 15 residues. CDR3 DNA sequence: TGTGCCAGCAGTTGGTACCCGAGCTCCTACAATGAGCAGTTCTTC. This gives the protein CASSWYPSSYNEQFF.

This clonotype was recorded many times. Mismatch with germline at one junction end may stem from a read error. J is TRBJ2-5 and V is TRBV7-2; D is possibly TRBD2 (6 bases). The CDR3 is 13 amino acids. Per the germline V gene, CDR1 is SGHTA and CDR2 is FQGNSA. CDR3 region: CASSPPGLVPLHF. CDR3 nucleotides: TGTGCCAGCAGCCCCCCGGGACTGGTCCCCCTGCACTTC. Filled out from reference TRBV7-2 and TRBJ2-5, the complete variable domain reads GAGVSQSPSNKVTEKGKDVELRCDPISGHTALYWYRQSLGQGLEFLIYFQGNSAPDKSGLPSDRFSAERTGGSVSTLTIQRTQQEDSAVYLCASSPPGLVPLHFGPGTRLLVL.